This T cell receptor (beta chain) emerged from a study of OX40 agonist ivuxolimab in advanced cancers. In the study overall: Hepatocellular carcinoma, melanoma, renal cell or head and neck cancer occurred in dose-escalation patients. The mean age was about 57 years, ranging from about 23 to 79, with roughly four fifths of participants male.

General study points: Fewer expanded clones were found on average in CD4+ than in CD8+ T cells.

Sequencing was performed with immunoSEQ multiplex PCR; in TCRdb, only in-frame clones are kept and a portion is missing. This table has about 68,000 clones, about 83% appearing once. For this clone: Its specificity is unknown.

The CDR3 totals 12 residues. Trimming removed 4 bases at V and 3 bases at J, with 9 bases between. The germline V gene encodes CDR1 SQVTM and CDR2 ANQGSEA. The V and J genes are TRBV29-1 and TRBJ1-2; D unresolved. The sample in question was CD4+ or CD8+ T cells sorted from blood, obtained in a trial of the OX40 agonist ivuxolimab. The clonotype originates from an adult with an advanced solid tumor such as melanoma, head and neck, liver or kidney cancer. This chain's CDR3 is CSVGNHDYGYTF. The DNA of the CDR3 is TGCAGCGTTGGGAATCATGACTATGGCTACACCTTC.